This is a list of T cell receptor beta chains from one sample in a study of blood T cell repertoires in COVID-19. The assay was immunoSEQ multiplex PCR, and TCRdb's table has in-frame clones only and misses some. Of about 200,000 clones in the sample, 80% to 90% were seen once. Input material: peripheral blood. The source is a human donor with active or convalescent COVID-19. The donor label of this sample is uncertain. The CDR3 runs from the conserved cysteine through the conserved F or W. The order of the fields is clone size, J gene, D gene, V gene, CDR3 protein, CDR3 DNA. The D gene is left open where the match is weak. Rows may omit the clone size; those that give it use once, few, many or a size class.

abundance: .
j_gene: TRBJ2-2
d_gene: TRBD1
v_gene: TRBV4-3
CDR3aa: CASSQEGGRGRPNTGELFF
CDR3nt: TGCGCCAGCAGCCAAGAAGGGGGCAGGGGTAGGCCGAACACCGGGGAGCTGTTTTTT

abundance: .
j_gene: TRBJ2-2
d_gene: TRBD2
v_gene: TRBV27
CDR3aa: CASSRSGRNTGELFF
CDR3nt: TGTGCCAGCAGTCGAAGCGGGAGGAACACCGGGGAGCTGTTTTTT

abundance: .
j_gene: TRBJ1-2
d_gene: .
v_gene: TRBV19
CDR3aa: CASGYFEGGYGYTF
CDR3nt: TGTGCCAGTGGCTATTTTGAGGGCGGCTATGGCTACACCTTC

abundance: .
j_gene: TRBJ2-7
d_gene: TRBD1
v_gene: TRBV28
CDR3aa: CASRTGTALDEQYF
CDR3nt: TGTGCCAGCAGGACTGGGACAGCCCTGGACGAGCAGTACTTC

abundance: .
j_gene: TRBJ2-2
d_gene: TRBD2
v_gene: TRBV23-1
CDR3aa: CASSQSGGPEELFF
CDR3nt: TGCGCCAGCAGTCAATCGGGAGGGCCCGAGGAGCTGTTTTTT

abundance: once
j_gene: TRBJ2-3
d_gene: TRBD2
v_gene: TRBV18
CDR3aa: CASSPGTSGVTDTQYF
CDR3nt: TGTGCCAGCTCACCGGGGACTAGCGGGGTCACAGATACGCAGTATTTT

abundance: .
j_gene: TRBJ1-1
d_gene: .
v_gene: TRBV6-6
CDR3aa: CASSRYRETEAFF
CDR3nt: TGTGCCAGCAGTCGCTACAGGGAAACTGAAGCTTTCTTT

abundance: .
j_gene: TRBJ1-1
d_gene: .
v_gene: TRBV5-1
CDR3aa: CASSFTGGTEAFF
CDR3nt: TGCGCCAGCAGCTTTACAGGTGGAACTGAAGCTTTCTTT

abundance: .
j_gene: TRBJ2-3
d_gene: TRBD2
v_gene: TRBV27
CDR3aa: CASQMGLAGGPGTDTQYF
CDR3nt: TGTGCCAGCCAGATGGGACTAGCGGGGGGGCCCGGCACAGATACGCAGTATTTT

abundance: once
j_gene: TRBJ2-7
d_gene: TRBD1
v_gene: TRBV10-3
CDR3aa: CAIRTGTGMNEQYF
CDR3nt: TGTGCCATCAGAACCGGGACAGGGATGAACGAGCAGTACTTC

abundance: .
j_gene: TRBJ2-5
d_gene: TRBD2
v_gene: TRBV5-1
CDR3aa: CASSSSGSRTQYF
CDR3nt: TGCGCCAGCAGCTCTAGCGGGAGTAGGACCCAGTACTTC

abundance: .
j_gene: TRBJ2-7
d_gene: TRBD1
v_gene: TRBV27
CDR3aa: CASSLLRQGFRPGEQYF
CDR3nt: TGTGCCAGCAGTTTGCTCAGACAGGGATTCCGTCCGGGGGAGCAGTACTTC

abundance: once
j_gene: TRBJ2-7
d_gene: .
v_gene: TRBV5-1
CDR3aa: CASSLGVGRLISYEQYF
CDR3nt: TGCGCCAGCAGCTTGGGGGTAGGTCGACTCATAAGCTACGAGCAGTACTTC

abundance: .
j_gene: TRBJ2-6
d_gene: .
v_gene: TRBV28
CDR3aa: CASSFRQSGANVLTF
CDR3nt: TGTGCCAGCAGTTTCCGACAGTCTGGGGCCAACGTCCTGACTTTC

abundance: .
j_gene: TRBJ2-1
d_gene: TRBD2
v_gene: TRBV7-8
CDR3aa: CASSPHPPGLAQNNEQFF
CDR3nt: TGTGCCAGCAGCCCACATCCCCCGGGACTAGCGCAAAACAATGAGCAGTTCTTC

abundance: .
j_gene: TRBJ2-7
d_gene: .
v_gene: TRBV3-1/TRBV3-2
CDR3aa: CASATRGGAGKGSEQYF
CDR3nt: TGTGCCAGCGCAACAAGAGGGGGGGCGGGAAAGGGGAGCGAGCAGTACTTC

abundance: .
j_gene: TRBJ1-2
d_gene: .
v_gene: TRBV3-1/TRBV3-2
CDR3aa: CASSQPRQEVNGYTF
CDR3nt: TGTGCCAGCAGCCAACCCAGACAGGAGGTGAATGGCTACACCTTC

abundance: .
j_gene: TRBJ2-7
d_gene: TRBD1
v_gene: TRBV29-1
CDR3aa: CSVRTGGQNEQYF
CDR3nt: TGCAGCGTCCGGACAGGCGGACAGAACGAGCAGTACTTC

abundance: .
j_gene: TRBJ2-3
d_gene: TRBD2
v_gene: TRBV11-2
CDR3aa: CASSFLSGGLAITDTQYF
CDR3nt: TGTGCCAGCAGCTTTTTATCGGGCGGACTAGCGATCACAGATACGCAGTATTTT

abundance: .
j_gene: TRBJ1-3
d_gene: .
v_gene: TRBV7-8
CDR3aa: CASSLGGRGSGNTIYF
CDR3nt: TGTGCCAGCAGCTTAGGTGGTCGGGGGTCTGGAAACACCATATATTTT

abundance: .
j_gene: TRBJ2-1
d_gene: TRBD2
v_gene: TRBV3-1/TRBV3-2
CDR3aa: CASSQGGLAVLRQFF
CDR3nt: TGTGCCAGCAGCCAGGGCGGACTAGCGGTCCTTCGGCAGTTCTTC

abundance: .
j_gene: TRBJ1-2
d_gene: TRBD1
v_gene: TRBV4-2
CDR3aa: CASSQEGTGRIGYTF
CDR3nt: TGTGCCAGCAGCCAAGAGGGGACAGGGCGGATTGGCTACACCTTC

abundance: .
j_gene: TRBJ1-1
d_gene: TRBD1
v_gene: TRBV29-1
CDR3aa: CSVSDRVNTEAFF
CDR3nt: TGCAGCGTGTCTGACAGGGTGAACACTGAAGCTTTCTTT

abundance: .
j_gene: TRBJ2-2
d_gene: TRBD2
v_gene: TRBV9
CDR3aa: CASSSRVAGAQTGELFF
CDR3nt: TGTGCCAGCAGCTCGAGAGTAGCGGGGGCGCAGACCGGGGAGCTGTTTTTT

abundance: .
j_gene: TRBJ2-7
d_gene: .
v_gene: TRBV30
CDR3aa: CAWKPGGRDEQYF
CDR3nt: TGTGCCTGGAAGCCAGGGGGGCGGGACGAGCAGTACTTC

abundance: .
j_gene: TRBJ2-7
d_gene: .
v_gene: TRBV11-2
CDR3aa: CASSPSRTVVQYF
CDR3nt: TGTGCCAGCAGCCCTAGTAGGACAGTTGTGCAGTACTTC

abundance: .
j_gene: TRBJ1-1
d_gene: .
v_gene: TRBV6-1
CDR3aa: CASSEWGRNTEAFF
CDR3nt: TGTGCCAGCAGTGAATGGGGGCGAAACACTGAAGCTTTCTTT

abundance: .
j_gene: TRBJ1-4
d_gene: .
v_gene: TRBV5-5
CDR3aa: CASSPGGQYNEKLFF
CDR3nt: TGTGCCAGCAGTCCGGGCGGACAGTATAATGAAAAACTGTTTTTT

abundance: .
j_gene: TRBJ1-1
d_gene: .
v_gene: TRBV30
CDR3aa: CAQTRADTEAFF
CDR3nt: TGTGCCCAGACCCGCGCGGACACTGAAGCTTTCTTT

abundance: .
j_gene: TRBJ2-6
d_gene: .
v_gene: TRBV15
CDR3aa: CATSSSTASGANVLTF
CDR3nt: TGTGCCACCAGCAGTTCCACAGCCTCTGGGGCCAACGTCCTGACTTTC

abundance: .
j_gene: TRBJ1-1
d_gene: .
v_gene: TRBV5-1
CDR3aa: CASSLDWNTEAFF
CDR3nt: TGCGCCAGCAGCTTGGACTGGAACACTGAAGCTTTCTTT

abundance: .
j_gene: TRBJ1-3
d_gene: .
v_gene: TRBV30
CDR3aa: CAWSTIGQLSGNTIYF
CDR3nt: TGTGCCTGGAGTACTATAGGACAGCTCTCTGGAAACACCATATATTTT

abundance: few
j_gene: TRBJ2-2
d_gene: TRBD1
v_gene: TRBV28
CDR3aa: CASSPGGTGNTGELFF
CDR3nt: TGTGCCAGCAGCCCCGGAGGGACAGGAAACACCGGGGAGCTGTTTTTT

abundance: .
j_gene: TRBJ2-1
d_gene: TRBD2
v_gene: TRBV7-9
CDR3aa: CASSLTSGSGNEQFF
CDR3nt: TGTGCCAGCAGCTTGACTAGCGGGAGTGGGAATGAGCAGTTCTTC

abundance: .
j_gene: TRBJ1-5
d_gene: .
v_gene: TRBV15
CDR3aa: CATSRDLSNQPQHF
CDR3nt: TGTGCCACCAGCAGAGATCTGAGCAATCAGCCCCAGCATTTT

abundance: .
j_gene: TRBJ2-2
d_gene: .
v_gene: TRBV5-1
CDR3aa: CASSLRGSGLTGELFF
CDR3nt: TGCGCCAGCAGCTTGCGGGGGAGTGGTCTGACCGGGGAGCTGTTTTTT

abundance: .
j_gene: TRBJ2-3
d_gene: .
v_gene: TRBV28
CDR3aa: CASSLVGATDTQYF
CDR3nt: TGTGCCAGCAGTTTAGTGGGCGCAACAGATACGCAGTATTTT

abundance: .
j_gene: TRBJ2-3
d_gene: TRBD2
v_gene: TRBV30
CDR3aa: CAWSKAGRTDTQYF
CDR3nt: TGTGCCTGGAGTAAAGCGGGGCGCACAGATACGCAGTATTTT

abundance: few
j_gene: TRBJ2-1
d_gene: .
v_gene: TRBV27
CDR3aa: CASSFRTFYNEQFF
CDR3nt: TGTGCCAGCAGTTTTAGAACTTTTTACAATGAGCAGTTCTTC

abundance: .
j_gene: TRBJ2-3
d_gene: .
v_gene: TRBV19
CDR3aa: CASSRDSITDTQYF
CDR3nt: TGTGCCAGTAGTAGGGACTCCATCACAGATACGCAGTATTTT

abundance: .
j_gene: TRBJ1-5
d_gene: .
v_gene: TRBV9
CDR3aa: CASSVGEGQPQHF
CDR3nt: TGTGCCAGCAGCGTGGGGGAGGGTCAGCCCCAGCATTTT

abundance: .
j_gene: TRBJ2-1
d_gene: .
v_gene: TRBV29-1
CDR3aa: CSVEGGGSYNEQFF
CDR3nt: TGCAGCGTTGAGGGAGGGGGTTCCTACAATGAGCAGTTCTTC

abundance: .
j_gene: TRBJ2-5
d_gene: .
v_gene: TRBV19
CDR3aa: CASSPQAQRRETQYF
CDR3nt: TGTGCCAGTAGTCCCCAGGCGCAGCGGAGAGAGACCCAGTACTTC

abundance: once
j_gene: TRBJ2-7
d_gene: TRBD1
v_gene: TRBV10-3
CDR3aa: CAISDGQGAYEQYF
CDR3nt: TGTGCCATCAGTGATGGTCAGGGGGCCTACGAGCAGTACTTC

abundance: once
j_gene: TRBJ1-5
d_gene: .
v_gene: TRBV2
CDR3aa: CASSEALRGNQPQHF
CDR3nt: TGTGCCAGCAGTGAAGCGCTTCGGGGCAATCAGCCCCAGCATTTT

abundance: once
j_gene: TRBJ1-5
d_gene: TRBD1
v_gene: TRBV23-1
CDR3aa: CASSPHWGQTNQPQHF
CDR3nt: TGCGCCAGCAGTCCTCATTGGGGACAGACAAATCAGCCCCAGCATTTT

abundance: .
j_gene: TRBJ2-2
d_gene: .
v_gene: TRBV6-6
CDR3aa: CASSTTTGRTGELFF
CDR3nt: TGTGCCAGCAGTACAACGACAGGTCGCACCGGGGAGCTGTTTTTT

abundance: .
j_gene: TRBJ2-1
d_gene: .
v_gene: TRBV18
CDR3aa: CASSPKRATSEQFF
CDR3nt: TGTGCCAGCTCCCCCAAGCGGGCCACTTCTGAGCAGTTCTTC

abundance: .
j_gene: TRBJ2-2
d_gene: TRBD2
v_gene: TRBV5-4
CDR3aa: CASSNGLAGGGELFF
CDR3nt: TGTGCCAGCAGCAACGGACTAGCGGGAGGAGGGGAGCTGTTTTTT